Included here is one TCR beta chain sequence, with context. Its antigen is still unknown. No much larger clonotype is one base removed from it; base qualities were not supplied. One collaborating source in Seattle enrolled patients during active infection and followed them longitudinally through the course of disease. Collaborating institutions collected whole blood in K2EDTA tubes following their own protocols. For TCRbeta analysis, collaborators shipped samples as frozen whole blood, isolated PBMCs, or DNA extracted from either of those sample types. From the germline V gene (reference sequence), CDR1 is LGHDT and CDR2 is YNNKEL. The V end loses 6 bases and the J end loses 7 bases, and a stretch of 12 bases separates them. The CDR3, cysteine through phenylalanine, is 12 amino acids long. The only DNA kept is the CDR3, 36 bases in frame from the first base. The data are from a study of blood T cell repertoires in COVID-19 (dated by TCRdb to about 2020). Study-level background: Samples from collaborators originated in the United States, Italy and Spain and spanned both the acute and convalescent phases of COVID-19. The prospective study material was composed of cDNA or gDNA derived from T cells, B-cell-depleted T cells, or PBMCs. Subjects who had been exposed to COVID-19, were actively infected with it, or had recovered from it provided the deeply sampled blood TCRbeta repertoires that made up the dataset. The repertoires were released in a freely available public database meant as a resource for research on the immune response to SARS-CoV-2. The samples were drawn from the first 160 participants of the ongoing ImmuneRACE study and from 950 to 1,500 subjects provided by 6 global collaborators. Nearly every sample came with metadata listing a de-identified subject ID, COVID-19 status, age in years and sex. Where HLA class I and class II types were available, the types were taken from metadata supplied by the sample provider, not from assay-based typing.

Points the paper makes about the study in general: Clinical and demographic metadata were provided uncurated, with the amount varying by source and participant.

The immunoSEQ Assay, a bias-controlled multiplex PCR, was used to amplify TCRbeta CDR3 regions from genomic DNA. In the authors' own workflow: The number of nucleated cells in each sample was estimated by amplification of reference gene primers within the assay. To quantify the absolute abundance of each unique TCRbeta CDR3 rearrangement, sequence reads were collapsed and filtered. For each sample, productive Simpson clonality was calculated by taking the square root of Simpson's diversity index across productive rearrangements. In its TCRdb copy, this immuneACCESS table keeps in-frame sequences only and misses some clones. Where compared with another copy, unresolved V genes explain less than half of these, and the others have no known cause. The V and J calls and clone size are taken from that table; D and trimming were inferred from the DNA. The sample records under 250,000 clones, about 82% of which are singletons. Of the sample, more than 2% is held by the ten largest clones.

The chain is made from TRBV3-1 (or the pseudogene TRBV3-2) and TRBJ1-2; confidence is insufficient to name the D gene. The TCR comes from a woman in her 70s with COVID-19, enrolled during active disease. Sequencing was done on a sample of peripheral blood. The nucleotides are TGTGCCAGCAGTGACCGGGGTTTTGGCTACACCTTC. Its translation reads: CASSDRGFGYTF.